This T cell receptor beta chain appears in the sequencing data of a study of cytomegalovirus exposure and HLA in healthy donors. The PCR was carried out with 60 Vbeta primers and 13 Jbeta primers. Assay used: immunoSEQ multiplex PCR; TCRdb lists only in-frame clones, some missing. This table holds some 190,000 clones, approximately 88% found once. With V trimmed by 2 bases and J by 0 bases, 1 base remained unmatched. Germline V gene data show CDR1 as SGDLS and CDR2 as YYNGEE. CDR3 size: 14 residues. This TCR was sampled from a boy aged 2 to 9 in good health and CMV-seronegative. Material for sequencing was PBMCs. The chain links TRBV9 to TRBJ2-5; 7 nucleotides match TRBD2. The CDR3 coding sequence is TGTGCCAGCAGCGTTGGGGGGGACCAAGAGACCCAGTACTTC. Translation: CASSVGGDQETQYF. The full variable domain, rest sourced from reference TRBV9 and TRBJ2-5, is DSGVTQTPKHLITATGQRVTLRCSPRSGDLSVYWYQQSLDQGLQFLIQYYNGEERAKGNILERFSAQQFPDLHSELNLSSLELGDSALYFCASSVGGDQETQYFGPGTRLLVL.